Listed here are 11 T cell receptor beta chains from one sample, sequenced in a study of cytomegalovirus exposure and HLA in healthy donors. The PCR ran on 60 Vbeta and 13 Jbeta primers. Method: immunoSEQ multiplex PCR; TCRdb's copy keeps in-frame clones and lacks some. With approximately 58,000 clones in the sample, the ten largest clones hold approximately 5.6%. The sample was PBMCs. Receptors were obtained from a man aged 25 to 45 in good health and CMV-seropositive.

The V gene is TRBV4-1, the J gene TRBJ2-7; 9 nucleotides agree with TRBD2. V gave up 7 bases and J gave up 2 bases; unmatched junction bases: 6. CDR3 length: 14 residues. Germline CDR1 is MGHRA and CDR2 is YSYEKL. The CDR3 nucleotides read TGCGCCAGCAAACCTAGCGGGGCTACCTACGAGCAGTACTTC. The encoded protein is CASKPSGATYEQYF.

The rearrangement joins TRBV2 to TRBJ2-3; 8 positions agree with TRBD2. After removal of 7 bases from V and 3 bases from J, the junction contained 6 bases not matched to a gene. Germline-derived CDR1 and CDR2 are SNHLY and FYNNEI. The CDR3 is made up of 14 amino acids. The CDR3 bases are TGTGCCAGCAACCGACTAGCGACAACAGATACGCAGTATTTT. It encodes CASNRLATTDTQYF. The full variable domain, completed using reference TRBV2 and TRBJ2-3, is EPEVTQTPSHQVTQMGQEVILRCVPISNHLYFYWYRQILGQKVEFLVSFYNNEISEKSEIFDDQFSVERPDGSNFTLKIRSTKLEDSAMYFCASNRLATTDTQYFGPGTRLTVL.

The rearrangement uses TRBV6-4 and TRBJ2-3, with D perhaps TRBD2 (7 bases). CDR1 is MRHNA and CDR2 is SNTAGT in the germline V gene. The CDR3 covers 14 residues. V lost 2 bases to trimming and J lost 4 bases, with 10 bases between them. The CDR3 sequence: CASSDRGGADTQYF. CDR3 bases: TGTGCCAGCAGTGACAGGGGGGGGGCAGATACGCAGTATTTT.

The DNA for the CDR3 is TGTCCTGGGATGAGTCCATTCGTGTCTAAATCGACAGATACGCAGTATTTT. This translates into CPGMSPFVSKSTDTQYF. The chain has TRBV22-1 and TRBJ2-3; no check of the table's D call, TRBD2, against the DNA was made. TRBV22-1 is deemed a pseudogene. This CDR3 comprises 17 residues.

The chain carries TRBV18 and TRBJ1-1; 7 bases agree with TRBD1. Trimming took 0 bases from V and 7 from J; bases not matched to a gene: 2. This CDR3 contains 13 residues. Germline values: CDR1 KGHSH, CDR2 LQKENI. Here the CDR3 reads CASSPPGGIEAFF. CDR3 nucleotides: TGTGCCAGCTCACCACCAGGGGGCATTGAAGCTTTCTTT.

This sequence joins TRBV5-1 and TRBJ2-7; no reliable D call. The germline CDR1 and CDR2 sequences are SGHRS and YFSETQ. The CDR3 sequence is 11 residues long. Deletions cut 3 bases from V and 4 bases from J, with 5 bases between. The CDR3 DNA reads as TGCGCCAGCAGCTCTAATTACGAGCAGTACTTC. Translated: CASSSNYEQYF.

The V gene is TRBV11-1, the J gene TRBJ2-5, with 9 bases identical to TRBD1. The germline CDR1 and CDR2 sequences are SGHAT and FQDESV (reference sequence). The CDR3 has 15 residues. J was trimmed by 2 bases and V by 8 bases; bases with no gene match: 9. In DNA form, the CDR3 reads TGTGCCAGCGGACAAAACAGGGGGCGGCAAGAGACCCAGTACTTC. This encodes CASGQNRGRQETQYF.

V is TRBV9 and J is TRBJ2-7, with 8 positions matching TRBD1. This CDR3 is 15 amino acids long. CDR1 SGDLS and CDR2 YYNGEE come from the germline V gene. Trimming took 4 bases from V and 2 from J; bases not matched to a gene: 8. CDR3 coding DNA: TGTGCCAGCAGCCCCTCCTCGGGACAGGCCTACGAGCAGTACTTC. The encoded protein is CASSPSSGQAYEQYF. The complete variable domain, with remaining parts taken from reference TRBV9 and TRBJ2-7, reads DSGVTQTPKHLITATGQRVTLRCSPRSGDLSVYWYQQSLDQGLQFLIQYYNGEERAKGNILERFSAQQFPDLHSELNLSSLELGDSALYFCASSPSSGQAYEQYFGPGTRLTVT.

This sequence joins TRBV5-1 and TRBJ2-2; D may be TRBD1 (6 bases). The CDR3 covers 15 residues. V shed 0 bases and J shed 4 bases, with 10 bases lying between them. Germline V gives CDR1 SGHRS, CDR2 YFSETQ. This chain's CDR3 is CASSLVLGGTGELFF. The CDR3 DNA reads TGCGCCAGCAGCTTGGTTTTAGGGGGCACCGGGGAGCTGTTTTTT.

Here the CDR3 reads CASSFTEGQEKLFF. The CDR3 DNA is TGTGCCAGCAGCTTCACAGAGGGACAGGAAAAACTGTTTTTT. The chain employs TRBV9 and TRBJ1-4, with 7 bases fitting TRBD1. V lost 4 bases and J lost 8; bases outside the gene matches: 8. CDR1 is SGDLS and CDR2 is YYNGEE in the germline V gene. The CDR3 is 14 residues long.

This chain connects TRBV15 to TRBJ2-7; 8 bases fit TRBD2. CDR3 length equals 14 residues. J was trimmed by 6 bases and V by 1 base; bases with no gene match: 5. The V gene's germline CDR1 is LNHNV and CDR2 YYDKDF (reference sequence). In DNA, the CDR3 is TGTGCCACCAGCAGAGTCGGGAGGGCCGGCGAGCAGTACTTC. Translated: CATSRVGRAGEQYF. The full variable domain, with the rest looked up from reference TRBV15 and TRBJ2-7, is DAMVIQNPRYQVTQFGKPVTLSCSQTLNHNVMYWYQQKSSQAPKLLFHYYDKDFNNEADTPDNFQSRRPNTSFCFLDIRSPGLGDTAMYLCATSRVGRAGEQYFGPGTRLTVT.